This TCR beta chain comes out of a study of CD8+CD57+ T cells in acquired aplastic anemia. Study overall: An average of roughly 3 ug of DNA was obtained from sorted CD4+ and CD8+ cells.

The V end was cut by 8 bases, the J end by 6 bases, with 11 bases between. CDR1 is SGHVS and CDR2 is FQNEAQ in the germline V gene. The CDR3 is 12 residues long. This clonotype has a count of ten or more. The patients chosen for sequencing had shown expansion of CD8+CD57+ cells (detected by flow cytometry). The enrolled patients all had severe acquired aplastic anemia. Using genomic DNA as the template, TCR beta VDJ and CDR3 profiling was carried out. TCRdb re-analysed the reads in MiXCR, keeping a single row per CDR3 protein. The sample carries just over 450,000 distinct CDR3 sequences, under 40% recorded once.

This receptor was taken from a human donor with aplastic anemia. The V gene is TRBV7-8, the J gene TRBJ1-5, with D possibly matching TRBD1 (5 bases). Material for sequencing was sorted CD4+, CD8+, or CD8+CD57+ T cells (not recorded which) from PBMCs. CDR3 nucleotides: TGTGCCAGCGCCCAGGGTAGTCAGCCCCAGCATTTT. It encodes CASAQGSQPQHF. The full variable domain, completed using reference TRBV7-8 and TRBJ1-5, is GAGVSQSPRYKVAKRGQDVALRCDPISGHVSLFWYQQALGQGPEFLTYFQNEAQLDKSGLPSDRFFAERPEGSVSTLKIQRTQQEDSAVYLCASAQGSQPQHFGDGTRLSIL.